Below are 23 T cell receptor beta chains sequenced from a single sample in a study of shared clonotypes between healthy human individuals. The data were produced by immunoSEQ multiplex PCR, yet TCRdb's version contains in-frame clones alone and is incomplete. The table has 300,000 to 400,000 clones, around 87% seen once. The sequencing sample was made of memory CD8+ T cells sorted from blood. The subset: CD45RO+ cells pooled with CCR7-negative TemRA cells. These TCRs come from a man between 18 and 35 years old in good health.

The chain couples TRBV25-1 to TRBJ1-2; D remains unclear. The ends were cut back, 6 bases at V and 5 bases at J, with 10 bases in the middle. Germline loops: CDR1 MGHDK, CDR2 SYGVNS. The CDR3 totals 12 residues. The CDR3 nucleotides are TGTGCCAGCAGAGAGGGCAAGTATGGCTACACCTTC. It yields the protein CASREGKYGYTF.

For the CDR3, the DNA is TGTGCCAGCAGGGAGGGACAGGGGCCAGATACGCAGTATTTT. Amino acids: CASREGQGPDTQYF. The chain recombines TRBV6-5 with TRBJ2-3; the match to TRBD1 covers 10 bases. This CDR3 comprises 14 residues. Germline V gene lookup returns CDR1 MNHEY and CDR2 SVGAGI. With 6 bases clipped from V and 4 bases from J, the junction kept 4 bases outside the gene matches.

The rearrangement links TRBV5-6 to TRBJ2-1; a possible D gene is TRBD2 (6 bases). The germline gives CDR1 SGHDT, CDR2 YYEEEE. V lost 1 base to trimming and J lost 4 bases, with 9 bases between them. This CDR3 contains 14 residues. CDR3 residues: CASSLPRDYNEQFF. Written as DNA, the CDR3 is TGTGCCAGCAGCTTGCCGCGGGATTACAATGAGCAGTTCTTC.

V usage is TRBV11-2 and J usage is TRBJ1-2, with 7 bases matching TRBD1. V trimming: 4 bases; J trimming: 7 bases; junction bases outside the gene matches: 9. There are 14 residues in the CDR3. Germline CDR1 reads SGHAT; CDR2 reads FQNNGV. CDR3 sequence reads: CASSSTVRGLGYTF. CDR3 bases: TGTGCCAGCAGCTCCACAGTGAGGGGGCTTGGCTACACCTTC.

The rearrangement uses TRBV5-4 and TRBJ2-1, with 9 nucleotides matching TRBD2. The CDR3 extends over 15 amino acids. Germline V CDR1 and CDR2: SGHNT, YYREEE (reference sequence). V was pared by 4 bases and J by 5 bases, with 7 bases of the junction left unmatched. CDR3 protein: CASSLVAGGDNEQFF. The CDR3 DNA sequence: TGTGCCAGCAGCCTCGTGGCGGGGGGGGACAATGAGCAGTTCTTC.

The chain employs TRBV28 and TRBJ2-7; 7 nucleotides align to TRBD1. Germline-derived CDR1 and CDR2 are MDHEN and SYDVKM. V lost 6 bases, J lost 2 bases, and 7 bases stayed unmatched. The CDR3 contains 14 residues. CDR3: CASSYRGSPYEQYF. The CDR3 bases are TGTGCCAGCAGCTACAGGGGCTCCCCCTACGAGCAGTACTTC.

The gene calls are TRBV5-1 and TRBJ2-5; 7 bases fit TRBD1. Germline CDR1 SGHRS, CDR2 YFSETQ. The CDR3 sequence is 14 residues long. V trimming: 2 bases; J trimming: 1 base; junction bases outside the gene matches: 2. The CDR3 here is CASSFGTAQETQYF. The CDR3 DNA follows: TGCGCCAGCAGCTTTGGGACAGCCCAAGAGACCCAGTACTTC.

Only a few counts were recorded for this clone. The rearrangement uses TRBV6-5 and TRBJ2-2; unclear D gene. Germline CDR1 MNHEY, CDR2 SVGAGI. The CDR3 is 14 residues long. V lost 6 bases and J lost 3, with 11 bases in between. The CDR3 sequence is CASSSGPYTGELFF. For the CDR3, the DNA is TGTGCCAGCAGCTCCGGGCCTTACACCGGGGAGCTGTTTTTT.

The CDR3 is CASSFPQILNTGELFF. The CDR3 DNA reads as TGTGCCAGCAGCTTCCCCCAGATATTGAACACCGGGGAGCTGTTTTTT. This sequence joins TRBV7-9 and TRBJ2-2, with unresolved D. This CDR3 contains 16 residues. Germline V gene lookup returns CDR1 SEHNR and CDR2 FQNEAQ (reference sequence). Trimming pared 3 bases from V and 1 base from J, leaving 12 bases between.

The chain carries TRBV30 and TRBJ1-2; 8 bases agree with TRBD1. CDR3 length: 13 amino acids. V trimming: 0 bases; J trimming: 6 bases; junction bases outside the gene matches: 3. Germline CDR1 is GTSNPN and CDR2 is SVGIG (reference sequence). The CDR3 DNA sequence: TGTGCCTGGAGTGTACAGGGGGAGGATGGCTACACCTTC. It translates to CAWSVQGEDGYTF.

This clone has ten or more counts. The J gene is TRBJ2-7, the V gene TRBV28; TRBD1 matches at 7 bases. Trimming took 5 bases from V and 3 from J; bases not matched to a gene: 13. Germline-derived CDR1 and CDR2 are MDHEN and SYDVKM. The CDR3 is 16 amino acids. The CDR3 bases are TGTGCCAGCAGTCTACGAGCGACAGGGCAGGTCTACGAGCAGTACTTC. Its protein is CASSLRATGQVYEQYF.

J is TRBJ2-1 and V is TRBV9, with 7 bases that match TRBD1. The CDR3 loop spans 18 amino acids. Germline V gene lookup returns CDR1 SGDLS and CDR2 YYNGEE. Trimming cost V 3 bases and J 1 base; bases outside gene matches: 13. CDR3 region: CASSDPLKAGGSYNEQFF. DNA for the CDR3: TGTGCCAGCAGCGACCCCTTAAAGGCAGGGGGTTCCTACAATGAGCAGTTCTTC.

The chain links TRBV30 to TRBJ2-3, with D maybe TRBD1 (6 bases). Trimming took off 0 bases at V and 2 bases at J, with 12 bases between the two ends. The CDR3 totals 15 residues. Germline CDR1 and CDR2: GTSNPN and SVGIG (reference sequence). DNA of the CDR3: TGTGCCTGGAGTGTCCACAGGGACGACACAGATACGCAGTATTTT. This encodes CAWSVHRDDTDTQYF.

The chain combines TRBV5-6 with TRBJ1-1; D gene uncertain. Germline V gene lookup returns CDR1 SGHDT and CDR2 YYEEEE. V lost 0 bases, J lost 3 bases, and 9 bases lay in between. The CDR3 contains 14 residues. CDR3 bases: TGTGCCAGCAGCTTGGAACGAGACCACACTGAAGCTTTCTTT. Its translation is CASSLERDHTEAFF.

This rearrangement joins TRBV25-1 to TRBJ1-6; 7 nucleotides line up with TRBD1. This CDR3 contains 14 residues. Trimming removed 2 bases from V and 8 bases from J; junction bases left unmatched: 3. Germline values: CDR1 MGHDK, CDR2 SYGVNS. CDR3 protein: CASSETGVHSPLHF. The CDR3 DNA sequence: TGTGCCAGCAGTGAAACAGGGGTCCATTCACCCCTCCACTTT. Full variable domain (remainder filled in from reference TRBV25-1 and TRBJ1-6): EADIYQTPRYLVIGTGKKITLECSQTMGHDKMYWYQQDPGMELHLIHYSYGVNSTEKGDLSSESTVSRIRTEHFPLTLESARPSHTSQYLCASSETGVHSPLHFGNGTRLTVT.

The chain joins TRBV7-9 to TRBJ1-1; D gene uncertain. The CDR3 contains 12 residues. Looked up from germline, CDR1 is SEHNR and CDR2 is FQNEAQ (reference sequence). The germline V and J ends were trimmed by 4 bases and 11 bases, with 14 bases remaining between them. The CDR3, as DNA: TGTGCCAGCAGCTCCGATGGCTATCTGGCTTTCTTT. This codes for CASSSDGYLAFF. The full variable domain, with the rest looked up from reference TRBV7-9 and TRBJ1-1, is DTGVSQNPRHKITKRGQNVTFRCDPISEHNRLYWYRQTLGQGPEFLTYFQNEAQLEKSRLLSDRFSAERPKGSFSTLEIQRTEQGDSAMYLCASSSDGYLAFFGQGTRLTVV.

The genes are TRBV9 and TRBJ2-1; D tentatively reads TRBD1 or TRBD2 (5 bases each). CDR1 is SGDLS, CDR2 YYNGEE, per germline. V was clipped by 1 base and J by 9 bases, with 17 bases between them. The CDR3 spans 15 residues. CDR3 amino acids: CASSVKGLATGEQFF. DNA for the CDR3: TGTGCCAGCAGCGTAAAGGGGCTAGCAACCGGTGAGCAGTTCTTC.

A remark on this clone: This CDR3 is also generated by other DNA sequences in the sample. The chain employs TRBV9 and TRBJ1-1; D remains ambiguous. The V end was cut by 2 bases, the J end by 1 base, with 6 bases between. CDR3 length: 13 amino acids. Germline V gene data show CDR1 as SGDLS and CDR2 as YYNGEE. The CDR3 DNA reads as TGTGCCAGCAGCGTGGGCGAGAACACTGAAGCTTTCTTT. Protein: CASSVGENTEAFF.

The chain links TRBV5-1 to TRBJ2-1; 12 bases match TRBD1. This CDR3 spans 15 amino acids. The V gene's germline CDR1 is SGHRS and CDR2 YFSETQ. J was trimmed by 8 bases and V by 6 bases; bases with no gene match: 9. The CDR3 sequence: CASTRLGQGADEQFF. DNA of the CDR3: TGCGCCAGCACCCGGTTGGGACAGGGGGCGGATGAGCAGTTCTTC.

The genes are TRBV7-6 and TRBJ2-7; 9 bases line up with TRBD1. The V segment lost 4 bases and the J segment 3 bases; nucleotides outside the gene matches: 4. From germline, CDR1 is SGHVS and CDR2 FNYEAQ. The CDR3 runs to 14 residues. This CDR3 reads CASSYGQGRYEQYF. As DNA, the CDR3 is TGTGCCAGCAGCTACGGACAGGGGCGCTACGAGCAGTACTTC.

CDR3: CATSLPTNEKLFF. CDR3 DNA: TGCGCCACCAGTCTCCCAACTAATGAAAAACTGTTTTTT. The V gene is TRBV4-1, the J gene TRBJ1-4, with unresolved D. V lost 10 bases to trimming and J lost 0 bases, with 9 bases between them. CDR3 length equals 13 residues. Germline V lookup: CDR1 MGHRA, CDR2 YSYEKL.

The chain carries TRBV4-1 and TRBJ1-1; the D gene is possibly TRBD1 (5 bases). Germline V gives CDR1 MGHRA, CDR2 YSYEKL. The CDR3 is made up of 15 amino acids. Trimming cost V 3 bases and J 0 bases, with 11 bases left between them. This chain's CDR3 is CASSHAGTLNTEAFF. CDR3 in DNA: TGCGCCAGCAGCCATGCCGGGACTTTGAACACTGAAGCTTTCTTT.

A single count supports this clone. The chain recombines TRBV9 with TRBJ2-7; TRBD2 aligns across 13 bases. The CDR3 is 15 residues long. CDR1 and CDR2 (germline): SGDLS, YYNGEE. Trimming took 0 bases from V and 3 from J; bases not matched to a gene: 0. The CDR3 DNA is TGTGCCAGCAGCGTAGGGACTAGCGGGGGCTACGAGCAGTACTTC. This translates into CASSVGTSGGYEQYF.